Here is one T cell receptor beta chain with its context. Other DNA sequences within the sample encode an identical CDR3. The source of the sample is a study of cytomegalovirus exposure and HLA in healthy donors. Use of 60 Vbeta and 13 Jbeta primers characterized the PCR. Sequenced by immunoSEQ multiplex PCR; TCRdb stores in-frame clones only, minus some. The data hold fewer than 150,000 clones, with over 80% observed a single time. Trimming left V 6 bases short and J 1 base short, with 9 bases between. CDR1 KGHSH and CDR2 LQKENI come from the germline V gene. The CDR3 is 13 amino acids. The clonotype originates from a female donor in good health and CMV-seronegative. The sample taken for sequencing was PBMCs. The chain combines TRBV18 with TRBJ1-1; maybe TRBD1 (5 bases). The CDR3 sequence is CASSPTGNTEAFF. The CDR3 DNA is TGTGCCAGCTCGCCCACAGGGAACACTGAAGCTTTCTTT.